Presented here are 25 T cell receptor beta chains from one specimen sequenced in a study of blood T cell repertoires in COVID-19. The protocol was immunoSEQ multiplex PCR, while the TCRdb copy is restricted to in-frame clones and leaves out a portion. The table includes hundreds of thousands of clones, roughly 89% detected once. The sequenced material came from PBMCs or T cells enriched from blood (not recorded which). Receptors originate from a woman aged 40 to 50 who had recovered from COVID-19.

The count of this clone is one. The chain couples TRBV5-4 to TRBJ2-4; 7 positions agree with TRBD1. J was trimmed by 0 bases and V by 4 bases; bases with no gene match: 7. CDR1 is SGHNT, CDR2 YYREEE, per germline (reference sequence). This CDR3 comprises 16 residues. This CDR3 is CASSPSGQKAKNIQYF. The CDR3 DNA reads TGTGCCAGCAGCCCCTCGGGACAGAAAGCCAAAAACATTCAGTACTTC.

The chain is built from TRBV21-1 and TRBJ2-5; TRBD1, the table's D call, lacks a check against the DNA. TRBV21-1 is a recognized pseudogene. The CDR3 consists of 16 residues. This chain's CDR3 is CASSPRDRGRQETQYF. Here the CDR3 DNA reads TGTGCCAGCAGCCCTAGGGACAGGGGACGCCAAGAGACCCAGTACTTC.

V is TRBV18 and J is TRBJ2-5, with TRBD1 identical over 8 bases. The CDR3 extends over 16 amino acids. Germline CDR1 is KGHSH and CDR2 is LQKENI. J was trimmed by 3 bases and V by 4 bases; bases with no gene match: 10. The CDR3 is CASSQTLGQAKETQYF. In DNA form, the CDR3 reads TGTGCCAGCTCACAGACCCTGGGACAGGCGAAAGAGACCCAGTACTTC.

The chain combines TRBV4-1 with TRBJ2-6; D gene ambiguous. V dropped 3 bases and J dropped 3 bases, with 12 bases sitting between them. This CDR3 contains 16 residues. Germline loops: CDR1 MGHRA, CDR2 YSYEKL. The CDR3 reads CASSHPVNGGANVLTF. The CDR3 nucleotides are TGCGCCAGCAGCCACCCAGTTAATGGTGGGGCCAACGTCCTGACTTTC.

The V and J genes are TRBV24-1 and TRBJ1-5; D uncertain. The CDR3 contains 12 residues. The V end was cut by 9 bases, the J end by 2 bases, with 7 bases between. Germline assignment: CDR1 KGHDR and CDR2 SFDVKD. This CDR3 reads CATGEGNQPQHF. CDR3 DNA sequence: TGTGCCACCGGGGAGGGCAATCAGCCCCAGCATTTT.

This clone was found a few times. The genes are TRBV19 and TRBJ1-1; possibly TRBD1 for D (5 bases). V was trimmed by 5 bases and J by 0 bases, leaving 10 bases between them. The CDR3 is made up of 14 amino acids. Per germline, CDR1 LNHDA and CDR2 SQIVND (reference sequence). This CDR3 is CASSPWTLNTEAFF. In nucleotides, the CDR3 is TGTGCCAGTAGTCCCTGGACATTGAACACTGAAGCTTTCTTT.

The chain employs TRBV5-1 and TRBJ2-3, with unresolved D. With 0 bases removed from V and 2 bases from J, the gap between germline ends came to 13 bases. The length of the CDR3 is 16 residues. CDR1 and CDR2 from the germline V gene are SGHRS and YFSETQ. The CDR3 bases are TGCGCCAGCAGCTTGGGCGCACAGAAACTCACAGATACGCAGTATTTT. The encoded protein is CASSLGAQKLTDTQYF.

The genes are TRBV2 and TRBJ1-6; TRBD1 agrees at 9 bases. V gave up 6 bases and J gave up 10 bases; unmatched junction bases: 10. Germline-derived CDR1 and CDR2 are SNHLY and FYNNEI. The CDR3 is 15 amino acids. The CDR3 region is CASSELGQGGSPLHF. DNA of the CDR3: TGTGCCAGCAGCGAACTGGGACAGGGCGGATCACCCCTCCACTTT.

This chain uses TRBV20-1 with TRBJ2-1; D possibly corresponds to TRBD2 (6 bases). The germline gives CDR1 DFQATT, CDR2 SNEGSKA (reference sequence). The CDR3 totals 14 residues. V was pared by 3 bases and J by 2 bases, with 11 bases between. The CDR3 DNA reads TGCAGTGCTAGTGAACTAGCTCCCTACAATGAGCAGTTCTTC. Translating gives CSASELAPYNEQFF.

V and J are TRBV5-1 and TRBJ2-1; 14 bases are a match to TRBD2. Trimming removed 4 bases from V and 5 bases from J; junction bases left unmatched: 5. The CDR3 consists of 16 residues. Germline loops: CDR1 SGHRS, CDR2 YFSETQ. In nucleotides, the CDR3 is TGCGCCAGCAGCGAGTGGACTAGCGGGGGGAACAATGAGCAGTTCTTC. Translated: CASSEWTSGGNNEQFF.

V is TRBV5-8 and J is TRBJ2-1; D is possibly TRBD2 (6 bases). The CDR3 extends over 11 amino acids. V lost 1 base and J 15 bases, leaving 11 bases between the germline ends. CDR1 and CDR2 (germline): SGHTS, YDEGEE. CDR3 nucleotide sequence: TGTGCCAGCAGCTTGTCAGGCGGGACGTTCTTC. It translates to CASSLSGGTFF.

This clone has a single count. The chain carries TRBV6-6 and TRBJ1-1, with a tentative D call TRBD1 (5 bases). The V and J ends lost 2 bases and 6 bases respectively, with 7 bases between them. The V gene's germline CDR1 is MNHNY and CDR2 SVGAGI (reference sequence). This CDR3 is 12 amino acids long. CDR3 bases: TGTGCCAGCAGTTACGCAGGGTCTGAAGCTTTCTTT. Its protein product is CASSYAGSEAFF.

This chain joins TRBV25-1 and TRBJ2-2; 8 bases map to TRBD2. The CDR3 runs 16 residues. The V gene's germline CDR1 is MGHDK and CDR2 SYGVNS. The V segment lost 5 bases and the J segment 2 bases; nucleotides outside the gene matches: 7. The CDR3 loop is CASSLAGHGNTGELFF. Here the CDR3 DNA reads TGTGCCAGCAGTCTAGCGGGTCACGGCAACACCGGGGAGCTGTTTTTT.

The genes are TRBV6-6 and TRBJ2-6; D remains ambiguous. Per the germline V gene, CDR1 is MNHNY and CDR2 is SVGAGI (reference sequence). Trimming left V 4 bases short and J 5 bases short, with 12 bases between. This CDR3 comprises 15 residues. The CDR3 bases are TGTGCCAGCAGTTCAGAGGCGGCCTGGGCCAACGTCCTGACTTTC. This translates into CASSSEAAWANVLTF.

A remark on this clone: Other DNA sequences from this sample encode an identical CDR3 as well. V usage is TRBV24-1 and J usage is TRBJ2-1, with 13 bases aligning to TRBD2. V lost 4 bases to trimming and J lost 6 bases; unmatched junction nucleotides: 5. Germline lookup yields CDR1 KGHDR and CDR2 SFDVKD. The CDR3 runs to 16 residues. The CDR3 nucleotides are TGTGCCACCAGTGACCCGGGACTAGCGGGAAGCAATGAGCAGTTCTTC. Translation gives CATSDPGLAGSNEQFF.

The J gene is TRBJ2-3, the V gene TRBV3-1 (or the pseudogene TRBV3-2); D might be TRBD2 (5 bases). Germline CDR1 LGHDT, CDR2 YNNKEL (reference sequence). V was pared by 4 bases and J by 5 bases, with 10 bases between. This CDR3 contains 13 residues. Written as DNA, the CDR3 is TGTGCCAGCAGCCTCCTAGCCCAAGATACGCAGTATTTT. Translating gives CASSLLAQDTQYF.

The gene calls are TRBV10-3 and TRBJ2-7; TRBD1 aligns across 9 bases. V shed 9 bases, J shed 3 bases, and the junction held 9 bases outside the gene matches. The germline gives CDR1 ENHRY, CDR2 SYGVKD. This CDR3 comprises 14 residues. CDR3 bases: TGTGCCATTTCATCGGGACAGGGCCTCTACGAGCAGTACGTC. Translating it yields CAISSGQGLYEQYV.

The genes are TRBV19 and TRBJ1-2, with D perhaps TRBD1 (5 bases). The CDR3 spans 16 residues. Trimming shortened V by 4 bases and J by 0 bases, and 15 bases separated the two germline ends. Germline V gene data show CDR1 as LNHDA and CDR2 as SQIVND (reference sequence). CDR3: CASSTIDRDSNYGYTF. The DNA for the CDR3 is TGTGCCAGTAGTACGATCGACAGAGATTCTAACTATGGCTACACCTTC.

J is TRBJ2-7 and V is TRBV18; D is perhaps TRBD1 (6 bases). There are 14 residues in the CDR3. V was shortened by 3 bases and J by 5 bases, with 14 bases between the two germline ends. Germline assignment: CDR1 KGHSH and CDR2 LQKENI. The CDR3 loop reads CASSPSQGSNEQYF. CDR3 sequence (DNA): TGTGCCAGCTCACCCTCCCAGGGGTCCAACGAGCAGTACTTC.

The chain has TRBV5-1 and TRBJ2-5, with 8 bases aligning to TRBD1. After removal of 2 bases from V and 4 bases from J, the junction contained 4 bases not matched to a gene. From germline, CDR1 is SGHRS and CDR2 YFSETQ. The CDR3 runs 14 residues. CDR3 sequence (DNA): TGCGCCAGCAGCTTCTCAACAGGGGGAGAGACCCAGTACTTC. It specifies CASSFSTGGETQYF.

V usage is TRBV5-1 and J usage is TRBJ2-2, with D perhaps TRBD2 (7 bases). Trimming shortened V by 0 bases and J by 0 bases, and 9 bases separated the two germline ends. From germline, CDR1 is SGHRS and CDR2 YFSETQ. This CDR3 is built from 16 residues. CDR3 nucleotide sequence: TGCGCCAGCAGCTTGGTAGGGGGGGCGAACACCGGGGAGCTGTTTTTT. It is translated as CASSLVGGANTGELFF.

This rearrangement joins TRBV3-1 (or the pseudogene TRBV3-2) to TRBJ2-2; tentatively, D is TRBD1 (5 bases). The germline V gene has CDR1 LGHDT and CDR2 YNNKEL (reference sequence). Trimming pared 0 bases from V and 6 bases from J, leaving 11 bases between. The CDR3 has 15 residues. The CDR3 reads CASSQDRVGSGELFF. CDR3 nucleotide sequence: TGTGCCAGCAGCCAAGACAGGGTTGGGTCCGGGGAGCTGTTTTTT.

The chain is built from TRBV15 and TRBJ2-3; 7 bases align to TRBD2. The CDR3 consists of 15 residues. Germline CDR1 LNHNV, CDR2 YYDKDF (reference sequence). V trimming: 3 bases; J trimming: 3 bases; junction bases outside the gene matches: 6. CDR3 loop: CATSRGGEVTDTQYF. DNA of the CDR3: TGTGCCACCAGCAGGGGGGGGGAGGTAACAGATACGCAGTATTTT.

This rearrangement joins TRBV12-3 or TRBV12-4 to TRBJ1-2, with no clear D. Between the trimmed V and J ends, which lost 2 bases and 2 bases, there was a span of 6 bases. This CDR3 spans 13 amino acids. The CDR3 DNA reads TGTGCCAGCAGTTTACGCAGGAACTATGGCTACACCTTC. Translation gives CASSLRRNYGYTF.

The chain joins TRBV10-1 to TRBJ1-3; no definite D call. Germline CDR1 WNHNN, CDR2 SYGVQD (reference sequence). This CDR3 comprises 13 residues. The V end was cut by 5 bases, the J end by 1 base, with 6 bases between. CDR3 sequence: CASSPGSGNTIYF. The CDR3 nucleotides are TGCGCCAGCAGTCCGGGGTCTGGAAACACCATATATTTT.